This TCR beta chain was captured in a study of T cell changes during pregnancy in multiple sclerosis. Trimming cost V 5 bases and J 7 bases, with 8 bases left between them. Germline assignment: CDR1 LNHDA and CDR2 SQIVND (reference sequence). This CDR3 comprises 12 residues. Some clones are missing from TCRdb's copy, which holds only in-frame ones; the method was immunoSEQ multiplex PCR. The profile shows under 95,000 clones, nearly 95% of them singletons. The TCR originated in a female donor in good health, enrolled as a control in a pregnancy study. The rearrangement joins TRBV19 to TRBJ2-2; tentative D call: TRBD2 (5 bases). Sequencing used peripheral blood, obtained in the second trimester of pregnancy. Here the CDR3 DNA reads TGTGCCAGTAGTCGGGATCACGGGGAGCTGTTTTTT. Its protein product is CASSRDHGELFF.